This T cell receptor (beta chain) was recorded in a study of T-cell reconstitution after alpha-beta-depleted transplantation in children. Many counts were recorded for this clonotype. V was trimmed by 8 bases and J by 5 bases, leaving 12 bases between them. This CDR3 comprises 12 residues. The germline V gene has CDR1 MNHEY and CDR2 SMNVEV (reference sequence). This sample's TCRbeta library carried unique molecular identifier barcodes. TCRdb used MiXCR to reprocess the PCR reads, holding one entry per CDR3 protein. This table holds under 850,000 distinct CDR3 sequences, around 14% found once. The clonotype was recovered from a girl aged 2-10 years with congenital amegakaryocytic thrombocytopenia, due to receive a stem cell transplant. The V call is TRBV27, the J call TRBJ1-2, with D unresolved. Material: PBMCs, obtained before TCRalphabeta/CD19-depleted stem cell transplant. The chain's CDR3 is CASGEFGYGYTF. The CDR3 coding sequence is TGTGCCAGCGGGGAGTTCGGTTATGGCTACACCTTC.